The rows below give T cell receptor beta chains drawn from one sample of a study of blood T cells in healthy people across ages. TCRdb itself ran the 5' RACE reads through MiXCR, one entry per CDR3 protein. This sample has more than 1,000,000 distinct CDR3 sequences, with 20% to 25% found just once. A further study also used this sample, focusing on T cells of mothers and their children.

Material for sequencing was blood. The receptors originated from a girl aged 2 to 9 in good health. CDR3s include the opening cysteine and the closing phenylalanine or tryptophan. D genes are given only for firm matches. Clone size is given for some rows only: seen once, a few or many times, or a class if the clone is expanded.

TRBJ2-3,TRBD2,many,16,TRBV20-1,CSTTRGDLTSTDTQYF,TGCAGTACTACCCGGGGGGACTTAACTAGCACAGATACGCAGTATTTT
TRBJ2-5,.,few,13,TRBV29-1,CSVLQGDQETQYF,TGCAGCGTGCTGCAGGGCGATCAAGAGACCCAGTACTTC
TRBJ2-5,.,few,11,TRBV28,CASRVAGTQYF,TGTGCCAGCAGAGTTGCGGGGACCCAGTACTTC
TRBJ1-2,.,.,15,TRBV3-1,CASSQDGGQSYGYTF,TGTGCCAGCAGCCAAGACGGGGGGCAAAGCTATGGCTACACCTTC
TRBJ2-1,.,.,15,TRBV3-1,CASSQDTSPMNEQFF,TGTGCCAGCAGCCAAGATACATCGCCTATGAATGAGCAGTTCTTC
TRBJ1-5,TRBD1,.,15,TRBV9,CASSLHDRGLQPQHF,TGTGCCAGCAGCCTTCATGACAGGGGGCTTCAGCCCCAGCATTTT
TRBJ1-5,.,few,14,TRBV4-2,CASSLGLQNQPQHF,TGTGCCAGCAGCCTCGGCCTACAGAATCAGCCCCAACATTTT
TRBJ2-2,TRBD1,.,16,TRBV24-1,CATSDSRRGRIGELFF,TGTGCCACCAGTGATTCTCGCAGGGGGCGCATCGGGGAGCTGTTTTTT
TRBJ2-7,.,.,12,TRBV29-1,CSAEGQSYEQYF,TGCTCCGCGGAGGGGCAATCCTACGAGCAGTACTTC
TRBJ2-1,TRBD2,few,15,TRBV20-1,CSAGERGTSYNEQFF,TGCAGTGCTGGAGAGCGGGGTACCTCCTACAATGAGCAGTTCTTC
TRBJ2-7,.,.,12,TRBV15,CATSQDIYEQYF,TGTGCCACCAGCCAGGACATCTACGAGCAGTACTTC
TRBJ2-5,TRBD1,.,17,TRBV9,CASSVKGTATNQETQYF,TGTGCCAGCAGCGTAAAGGGGACAGCCACTAACCAAGAGACCCAGTACTTC
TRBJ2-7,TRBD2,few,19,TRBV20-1,CSARGGVGLLGREIGEQYF,TGCAGTGCTAGAGGGGGGGTCGGCCTGCTTGGGCGGGAGATCGGCGAGCAGTACTTC
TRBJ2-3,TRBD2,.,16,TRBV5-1,CASSLGLAVAGDTQYF,TGCGCCAGCAGCTTAGGACTAGCGGTAGCGGGGGATACGCAGTATTTT
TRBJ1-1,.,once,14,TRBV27,CASSLRHWTDEAFF,TGTGCCAGCAGTTTACGACACTGGACTGATGAAGCTTTCTTT
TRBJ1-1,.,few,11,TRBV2,CASRQGSEAFF,TGTGCCAGCAGGCAGGGATCTGAAGCTTTCTTT
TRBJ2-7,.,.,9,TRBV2,CAEEYEQYF,TGTGCCGAAGAATACGAGCAGTACTTC
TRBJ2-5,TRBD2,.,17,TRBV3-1,CASSQEKAGLATETQYF,TGTGCCAGCAGCCAAGAAAAGGCGGGACTAGCAACGGAGACCCAGTACTTC
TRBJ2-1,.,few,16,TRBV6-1,CASSPISGASYNEQFF,TGTGCCAGCAGTCCAATTAGCGGAGCATCCTACAATGAGCAGTTCTTC
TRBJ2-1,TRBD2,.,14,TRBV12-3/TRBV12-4,CASSRSGGSNEQFF,TGTGCCAGCAGTCGGAGCGGGGGGAGCAATGAGCAGTTCTTC
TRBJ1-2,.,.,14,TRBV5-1,CASRQDSKGYGYTF,TGCGCCAGCAGACAGGACAGTAAAGGGTACGGCTACACCTTC
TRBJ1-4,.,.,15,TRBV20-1,CSASTGFRSGEKLFF,TGCAGTGCTTCGACGGGCTTCAGGAGTGGAGAAAAACTGTTTTTT
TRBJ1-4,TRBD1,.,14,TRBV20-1,CSARNPGTGEKLFF,TGCAGTGCTAGGAATCCCGGGACAGGTGAAAAACTGTTTTTT
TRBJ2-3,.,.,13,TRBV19,CASSTGANPTQYF,TGTGCCAGTAGTACAGGGGCTAACCCTACGCAGTATTTT
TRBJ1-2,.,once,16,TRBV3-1,CASSPSSAGGYYGYTF,TGTGCCAGCAGCCCTTCTTCTGCCGGGGGCTACTATGGCTACACCTTC
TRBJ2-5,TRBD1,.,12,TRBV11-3,CASSLGSTGPNF,TGTGCCAGCAGCTTAGGTTCGACAGGGCCGAACTTC
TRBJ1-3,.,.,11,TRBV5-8,CASSLGTPSYF,TGTGCCAGCAGCCTAGGGACTCCCTCTTATTTT
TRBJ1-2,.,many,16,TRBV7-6,CASSPESDSLNYGYTF,TGTGCCAGCAGCCCAGAATCGGACAGCCTTAACTATGGCTACACCTTC
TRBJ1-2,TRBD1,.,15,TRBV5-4,CASSSMGQGARGYTF,TGTGCCAGCAGCTCGATGGGACAGGGGGCGCGCGGCTACACCTTC
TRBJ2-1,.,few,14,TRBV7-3,CASSSYRAGDEQFF,TGTGCCAGCAGCTCCTACAGGGCTGGGGATGAGCAGTTCTTC
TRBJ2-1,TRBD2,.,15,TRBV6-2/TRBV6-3,CASSYQGLAGTEQFF,TGTGCCAGCAGTTACCAGGGACTAGCGGGAACTGAGCAGTTCTTC
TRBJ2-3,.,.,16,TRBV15,CATSGRPGDDTDTQYF,TGTGCCACCAGCGGCCGACCGGGGGATGATACAGATACGCAGTATTTT
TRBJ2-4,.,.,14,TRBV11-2,CASSLSRSGNIQYF,TGTGCCAGCAGCTTAAGCCGCTCCGGAAACATTCAGTACTTC
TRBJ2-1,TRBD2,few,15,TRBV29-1,CSVAVGLAGGNEQFF,TGCAGCGTTGCAGTTGGACTAGCGGGAGGGAATGAGCAGTTCTTC
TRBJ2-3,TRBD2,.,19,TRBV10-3,CAISSLSPGTSGSTDTQYF,TGTGCCATCAGTAGCCTCAGCCCCGGGACTAGCGGGAGTACAGATACGCAGTATTTT
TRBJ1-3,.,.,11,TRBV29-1,CSGGLGNTIYF,TGCAGCGGGGGACTTGGAAACACCATATATTTT
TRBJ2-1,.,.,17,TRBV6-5,CASSYWRGGLSAHEQFF,TGTGCCAGCAGTTACTGGAGGGGTGGGCTCTCCGCCCATGAGCAGTTCTTC
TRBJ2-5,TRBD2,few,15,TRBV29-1,CSVEDWLAGTETQYF,TGCAGCGTTGAAGATTGGCTAGCGGGGACAGAGACCCAGTACTTC
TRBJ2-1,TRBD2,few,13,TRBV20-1,CSAGLVEGGEQFF,TGCAGTGCGGGACTAGTTGAGGGCGGTGAGCAGTTCTTC
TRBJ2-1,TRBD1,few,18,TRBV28,CASSQGYDTGVYYNEQFF,TGTGCCAGCAGTCAGGGCTACGACACAGGGGTCTACTACAATGAGCAGTTCTTC
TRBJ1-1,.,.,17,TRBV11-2,CASSLAPSVHMNTEAFF,TGTGCCAGCAGCTTAGCCCCGTCTGTACACATGAACACTGAAGCTTTCTTT
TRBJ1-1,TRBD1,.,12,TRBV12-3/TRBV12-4,CASGGRGQIAFF,TGTGCCAGCGGTGGGAGGGGGCAGATTGCTTTCTTT
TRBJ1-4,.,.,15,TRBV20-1,CSAASVQLSNEKLFF,TGCAGTGCCGCCTCCGTACAGCTCTCTAATGAAAAACTGTTTTTT
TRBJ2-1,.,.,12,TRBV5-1,CASSFAGPEQFF,TGCGCCAGCAGCTTCGCGGGCCCCGAGCAGTTCTTC
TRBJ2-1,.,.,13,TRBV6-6,CASSYLFGDEQFF,TGTGCCAGCAGTTACTTATTCGGGGATGAGCAGTTCTTC
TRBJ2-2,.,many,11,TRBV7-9,CASSPTGELFF,TGTGCCAGCAGCCCTACCGGGGAGCTGTTTTTT
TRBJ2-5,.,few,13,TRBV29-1,CSVVGRIQETQYF,TGCAGCGTTGTGGGGCGTATTCAAGAGACCCAGTACTTC
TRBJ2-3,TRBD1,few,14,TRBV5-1,CASSLGQGTDTRYF,TGCGCCAGCAGCTTGGGACAGGGAACCGATACGCGGTATTTT
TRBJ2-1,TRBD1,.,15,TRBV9,CASSEGGQGASEQFF,TGTGCCAGCAGCGAAGGGGGACAGGGTGCTAGTGAGCAGTTCTTC
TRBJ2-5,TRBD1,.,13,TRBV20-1,CSADREIQETQYF,TGCAGTGCTGACAGGGAGATCCAAGAGACCCAGTACTTC
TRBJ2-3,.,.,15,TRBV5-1,CASSTGRTSTDTQYF,TGCGCCAGCAGTACGGGACGGACTAGCACAGATACGCAGTATTTT
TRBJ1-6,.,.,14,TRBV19,CASRVTGSDSPLHF,TGTGCCAGTAGAGTGACCGGGTCGGATTCACCCCTCCACTTT
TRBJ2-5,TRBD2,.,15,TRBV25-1,CASSSGSGGQETQYF,TGTGCCAGCAGTTCCGGGTCGGGGGGACAAGAGACCCAGTACTTC
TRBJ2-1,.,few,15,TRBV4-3,CASSPRGQAWDEQFF,TGCGCCAGCAGCCCCCGGGGGCAGGCCTGGGATGAGCAGTTCTTC
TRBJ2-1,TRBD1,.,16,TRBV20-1,CSARALLIDRGNEQFF,TGCAGTGCTAGAGCGCTTCTAATTGACAGGGGCAATGAGCAGTTCTTC